Following are 17 T cell receptor beta chains from one sample sequenced in a study of blood T cells in healthy people across ages. Then a second PCR, running roughly 7 to 11 cycles, was carried out with a sample-barcoded 5' primer and a J-beta primer mix. TCRdb itself ran the 5' RACE reads through MiXCR, one entry per CDR3 protein. Of about 810,000 distinct CDR3 sequences listed, about 34% are singletons. The sample consisted of blood. These TCRs come from a man aged 18 to 35 in good health.

The CDR3 DNA sequence: TGTGCCAGCAGCTTGGGGAAACAGGAGGGGAATGGCTACACCTTC. Translating it yields CASSLGKQEGNGYTF. The chain has TRBV5-5 and TRBJ1-2; D might be TRBD1 (5 bases). From germline, CDR1 is SGHKS and CDR2 YYEKEE (reference sequence). V was trimmed by 0 bases and J by 6 bases, leaving 15 bases between them. The CDR3 contains 15 residues.

This chain connects TRBV10-3 to TRBJ2-5; D may correspond to TRBD1 or TRBD2 (7 bases each). The CDR3 contains 14 residues. Germline CDR1 is ENHRY and CDR2 is SYGVKD. V lost 10 bases and J lost 5, with 20 bases in between. CDR3 nucleotide sequence: TGTGCCACCAAGGGGGCTAGCGGATTTGAGACCCAGTACTTC. Translating gives CATKGASGFETQYF.

As concerns this clonotype: A read error is possible here, since a much larger clone lies one base away. V and J are TRBV29-1 and TRBJ2-3, with D perhaps given as TRBD1 or TRBD2 (5 bases each). Germline CDR1 is SQVTM and CDR2 is ANQGSEA. This CDR3 is built from 14 residues. CDR3 sequence (DNA): TGCAGCGTTGATAGGGGACGAAGCACAGATACGCGGTATTTT. Residues: CSVDRGRSTDTRYF.

This clonotype was found many times. In DNA form, the CDR3 reads TGTGCCAGCAGTTACGGGCAGACACAAGAGACCCAGTACTTC. It encodes CASSYGQTQETQYF. The V gene is TRBV6-5, the J gene TRBJ2-5; D remains ambiguous. Germline values: CDR1 MNHEY, CDR2 SVGAGI. Trimming took off 2 bases at V and 2 bases at J, with 9 bases between the two ends. There are 14 residues in the CDR3.

A single count supports this clonotype. The chain combines TRBV5-8 with TRBJ2-7; D may be TRBD1 or TRBD2 (6 bases each). The CDR3 sequence is 14 residues long. The V gene lost 9 bases and the J gene lost 3 bases, with 19 bases spanning the gap. Germline CDR1 is SGHTS and CDR2 is YDEGEE. The CDR3 protein is CATDPRGAGYEQYF. The CDR3 DNA reads TGTGCCACTGACCCAAGGGGGGCCGGCTACGAGCAGTACTTC.

This chain connects TRBV4-3 to TRBJ2-3; D is undetermined. V was trimmed by 0 bases and J by 0 bases, leaving 7 bases between them. The CDR3 consists of 15 residues. Per the germline V gene, CDR1 is LGHNA and CDR2 is YSLEER. CDR3 amino acids: CASSQDLLSTDTQYF. The DNA for the CDR3 is TGCGCCAGCAGCCAAGACCTCCTTAGCACAGATACGCAGTATTTT.

This clonotype was counted ten times or more. This chain links TRBV29-1 with TRBJ2-1; D call uncertain. Trimming took 4 bases from V and 6 from J, leaving 10 bases between them. In germline, CDR1 is SQVTM, CDR2 ANQGSEA. The CDR3 sequence is 12 residues long. CDR3 residues: CSVGRPGNEQFF. The CDR3 DNA is TGCAGCGTTGGACGACCGGGCAATGAGCAGTTCTTC.

As for this clonotype: This may stem from a read error, because a much larger clone lies one nucleotide away. The CDR3 DNA reads as TGTGCCAGCAGCGATCCTACGTCGGGGCCTAGGGCAGATACGCAGTATTTT. Its protein is CASSDPTSGPRADTQYF. The gene calls are TRBV6-2 or TRBV6-3 and TRBJ2-3, with D perhaps matching TRBD1 or TRBD2 (5 bases each). The germline CDR1 and CDR2 sequences are MNHEY and SVGEGT. The CDR3 is 17 amino acids. Trimming stripped 6 bases from V and 4 bases from J, with 23 bases between.

The gene calls are TRBV7-9 and TRBJ2-1, with 11 bases fitting TRBD1. V lost 5 bases, J lost 5 bases, and 5 bases stayed unmatched. The CDR3 covers 15 residues. In germline, CDR1 is SEHNR, CDR2 FQNEAQ (reference sequence). The chain's CDR3 is CASSHGTGGHNEQFF. CDR3 nucleotides: TGTGCCAGCAGCCACGGGACAGGGGGACACAATGAGCAGTTCTTC.

The V and J genes are TRBV29-1 and TRBJ2-1; D is perhaps TRBD1 (5 bases). Per germline, CDR1 SQVTM and CDR2 ANQGSEA. The CDR3 length is 15 residues. The germline V and J ends were trimmed by 1 base and 4 bases, with 14 bases remaining between them. The CDR3 bases are TGCAGCGTTGAAGCAGGACATTTCGGTTACAATGAGCAGTTCTTC. It encodes CSVEAGHFGYNEQFF.

As regards this clonotype: One junction end does not reproduce the germline sequence, and a read error may be involved. The V gene is TRBV6-5, the J gene TRBJ2-1; weak D call: TRBD2 (7 bases). The CDR3 is 15 residues long. Germline values: CDR1 MNHEY, CDR2 SVGAGI. Written as DNA, the CDR3 is TGTGCCAGCAAACGGGGGGACACCCACTACAATGGGCAGTTCTTC. Protein sequence: CASKRGDTHYNGQFF.

The chain links TRBV15 to TRBJ1-4; D unclear. Per the germline V gene, CDR1 is LNHNV and CDR2 is YYDKDF (reference sequence). CDR3 size: 15 residues. Deletions cut 5 bases from V and 8 bases from J, with 18 bases between. The CDR3 nucleotides read TGTGCCACCAGCTGGGAGGGCCTTATGGGGGAAAAACTGTTTTTT. The encoded protein is CATSWEGLMGEKLFF.

The J gene is TRBJ1-2, the V gene TRBV29-1; D remains unclear. CDR1 and CDR2 (germline): SQVTM, ANQGSEA. The V gene lost 5 bases and the J gene lost 4 bases, with 14 bases spanning the gap. The length of the CDR3 is 13 residues. CDR3 nucleotide sequence: TGCAGCGTTTATGAGGAGTTCCCCTATGGCTACACCTTC. Residues: CSVYEEFPYGYTF. Based on the CDR3 plus reference TRBV29-1 and TRBJ1-2, the full variable domain is SAVISQKPSRDICQRGTSLTIQCQVDSQVTMMFWYRQQPGQSLTLIATANQGSEATYESGFVIDKFPISRPNLTFSTLTVSNMSPEDSSIYLCSVYEEFPYGYTFGSGTRLTVV.

This clonotype was found a few times. V and J are TRBV2 and TRBJ2-7; possibly TRBD1 for D (6 bases). CDR3 length: 16 amino acids. Germline loops: CDR1 SNHLY, CDR2 FYNNEI. Trimming stripped 6 bases from V and 0 bases from J, with 18 bases between. The CDR3 DNA sequence: TGTGCCAGCAGAACCGAACAGGGCCTGAGCTCCTACGAGCAGTACTTC. It yields the protein CASRTEQGLSSYEQYF.

The chain couples TRBV6-1 to TRBJ1-1; D perhaps matches TRBD1 (5 bases). Germline values: CDR1 MNHNS, CDR2 SASEGT. V was clipped by 4 bases and J by 1 base, with 10 bases between them. There are 14 residues in the CDR3. The CDR3 reads CASSAKTANTEAFF. The CDR3 nucleotides read TGTGCCAGCAGTGCAAAGACAGCGAACACTGAAGCTTTCTTT.

V is TRBV6-5 and J is TRBJ1-1; D is unclear. Germline V lookup: CDR1 MNHEY, CDR2 SVGAGI. This CDR3 spans 12 amino acids. V was cut by 2 bases and J by 10 bases, with 11 bases left in between. CDR3 region: CASSYAKGSAFF. The CDR3 DNA reads as TGTGCCAGCAGTTACGCCAAGGGATCAGCTTTCTTT.

The V and J genes are TRBV28 and TRBJ1-5; the match to TRBD1 covers 11 bases. Germline V gene sequence: CDR1 MDHEN, CDR2 SYDVKM. The V and J ends lost 6 bases and 6 bases, in that order; junction bases with no gene match: 10. CDR3 length: 16 residues. The CDR3 sequence is CASSPTPDRGRQPQHF. DNA for the CDR3: TGTGCCAGCAGCCCTACTCCGGACAGGGGGCGTCAGCCCCAGCATTTT.